These 9 T cell receptor beta chains originate from one sample sequenced in a study of T cell responses to AZD1222 COVID-19 vaccine. Sequenced by immunoSEQ multiplex PCR; TCRdb stores in-frame clones only, minus some. The table records approximately 100,000 clones, approximately 88% of them present only once. Sequenced material: peripheral blood, taken on day 0 of AZD1222 vaccination. Every receptor here comes from an adult in good health.

V usage is TRBV19 and J usage is TRBJ1-1, with 11 positions matching TRBD1. CDR1 and CDR2 (germline): LNHDA, SQIVND (reference sequence). Unmatched junction bases numbered 1, after V lost 3 bases and J lost 10 bases. The CDR3 sequence is 12 residues long. The CDR3 protein is CASSIGTGGAFF. CDR3 bases: TGTGCCAGTAGTATCGGGACAGGGGGAGCTTTCTTT.

The chain couples TRBV12-3 or TRBV12-4 to TRBJ2-5; 8 bases align to TRBD2. V trimming: 6 bases; J trimming: 9 bases; junction bases outside the gene matches: 3. The CDR3 contains 11 residues. The CDR3 bases are TGTGCCAGCAGCCGGACTAGCTCCCAGTACTTC. This encodes CASSRTSSQYF.

The chain joins TRBV5-1 to TRBJ2-7; 8 nucleotides line up with TRBD1. The CDR3 contains 14 residues. After removal of 4 bases from V and 0 bases from J, the junction contained 3 bases not matched to a gene. Germline lookup yields CDR1 SGHRS and CDR2 YFSETQ. The CDR3 bases are TGCGCCAGCAGCCCCGGGACAGGCTCCTACGAGCAGTACTTC. Amino acid sequence: CASSPGTGSYEQYF.

The chain is built from TRBV4-1 and TRBJ2-3; 7 bases fit TRBD2. Germline CDR1 is MGHRA and CDR2 is YSYEKL. With 1 base clipped from V and 3 bases from J, the junction kept 7 bases outside the gene matches. The CDR3 has 16 amino acids. This CDR3 is CASSQGPRGGTDTQYF. CDR3 in DNA: TGCGCCAGCAGCCAAGGCCCCCGCGGGGGAACAGATACGCAGTATTTT.

This rearrangement joins TRBV7-8 to TRBJ1-1, with D possibly being TRBD1 (6 bases). Germline V gene sequence: CDR1 SGHVS, CDR2 FQNEAQ. The CDR3 length is 14 residues. V was clipped by 3 bases and J by 4 bases, with 12 bases between them. CDR3 DNA sequence: TGTGCCAGCAGCTTGTACAGGGTGGGCACTGAAGCTTTCTTT. It encodes CASSLYRVGTEAFF.

The rearrangement uses TRBV6-4 and TRBJ1-2; no reliable D call. The germline CDR1 and CDR2 sequences are MRHNA and SNTAGT. The ends were cut back, 0 bases at V and 8 bases at J, with 13 bases in the middle. The CDR3 contains 14 residues. CDR3 bases: TGTGCCAGCAGTGACTCTGGCGAATCGAAGGGCTACACCTTC. Its protein is CASSDSGESKGYTF.

The genes are TRBV19 and TRBJ2-5; D not certain. Germline CDR1 is LNHDA and CDR2 is SQIVND (reference sequence). The CDR3 extends over 10 amino acids. CDR3 coding DNA: TGTGCGGGAACCCAAGAGACCCAGTACTTC. It translates to CAGTQETQYF.

The chain recombines TRBV11-2 with TRBJ1-1; D ambiguous. Germline V gene lookup returns CDR1 SGHAT and CDR2 FQNNGV. Trimming took off 6 bases at V and 1 base at J, with 9 bases between the two ends. There are 13 residues in the CDR3. CDR3 in DNA: TGTGCCAGCAGTAACACACGGAACACTGAAGCTTTCTTT. Protein: CASSNTRNTEAFF.

The chain recombines TRBV18 with TRBJ1-4; 10 nucleotides align to TRBD1. CDR1 and CDR2 (germline): KGHSH, LQKENI. CDR3 length equals 16 residues. Trimming cost V 3 bases and J 6 bases; bases outside gene matches: 7. The CDR3 loop is CASSPPFGTGDEKLFF. The CDR3 DNA sequence: TGTGCCAGCTCACCCCCCTTCGGGACAGGGGATGAAAAACTGTTTTTT.